Below are 28 T cell receptor beta chains sequenced from a single sample in a study of blood T cell repertoires in COVID-19. Sequencing was performed with immunoSEQ multiplex PCR; in TCRdb, only in-frame clones are kept and a portion is missing. The sample shows approximately 240,000 clones, 70% to 90% of them seen only once. The specimen was peripheral blood. The receptors stem from a woman in her sixties or seventies with active or convalescent COVID-19.

This clone showed up just once. The chain recombines TRBV15 with TRBJ1-1; 9 bases align to TRBD1. The CDR3 is 16 residues long. In germline, CDR1 is LNHNV, CDR2 YYDKDF (reference sequence). The V gene end was trimmed by 0 bases and the J gene end by 5 bases; junction bases not matched to a gene: 7. The CDR3 region is CATSRDTGGGLTEAFF. The DNA for the CDR3 is TGTGCCACCAGCAGAGATACAGGGGGCGGGTTGACTGAAGCTTTCTTT. The whole variable domain, remainder taken from reference TRBV15 and TRBJ1-1, is DAMVIQNPRYQVTQFGKPVTLSCSQTLNHNVMYWYQQKSSQAPKLLFHYYDKDFNNEADTPDNFQSRRPNTSFCFLDIRSPGLGDTAMYLCATSRDTGGGLTEAFFGQGTRLTVV.

The chain combines TRBV5-1 with TRBJ1-1, with D perhaps TRBD1 (5 bases). CDR3 length equals 13 residues. In germline, CDR1 is SGHRS, CDR2 YFSETQ. V was cut by 4 bases and J by 6 bases, with 13 bases left in between. CDR3 loop: CASSGTLTPEAFF. As DNA, the CDR3 is TGCGCCAGCAGCGGGACTCTAACCCCTGAAGCTTTCTTT.

V usage is TRBV30 and J usage is TRBJ2-1; D is perhaps TRBD1 (6 bases). The CDR3 is 12 residues long. V lost 4 bases and J lost 7, with 11 bases in between. CDR1 and CDR2 (germline): GTSNPN, SVGIG (reference sequence). The CDR3 DNA reads as TGTGCCTGGAACAGGGCGAGTAATGAGCAGTTCTTC. Translating gives CAWNRASNEQFF. The variable domain in full, completed from reference TRBV30 and TRBJ2-1, reads SQTIHQWPATLVQPVGSPLSLECTVEGTSNPNLYWYRQAAGRGLQLLFYSVGIGQISSEVPQNLSASRPQDRQFILSSKKLLLSDSGFYLCAWNRASNEQFFGPGTRLTVL.

The gene calls are TRBV10-2 and TRBJ2-5; D not resolved. The V and J ends lost 3 bases and 9 bases respectively, with 8 bases between them. Germline lookup yields CDR1 WSHSY and CDR2 SAAADI. The CDR3 contains 11 residues. The CDR3 nucleotides read TGCGCCAGCAGTGATCCCCGGGCCCAGTACTTC. The encoded protein is CASSDPRAQYF.

V is TRBV11-3 and J is TRBJ1-2; 8 nucleotides agree with TRBD1. From germline, CDR1 is SGHNT and CDR2 YENEEA. V was pared by 5 bases and J by 8 bases, with 4 bases of the junction left unmatched. This CDR3 is built from 12 residues. The CDR3 sequence is CASSTGGRGYTF. CDR3 nucleotides: TGTGCCAGCAGCACAGGGGGGCGAGGCTACACCTTC.

The rearrangement links TRBV28 to TRBJ1-2; 7 nucleotides match TRBD1. The CDR3 contains 16 residues. The germline CDR1 and CDR2 sequences are MDHEN and SYDVKM. J gave up 6 bases and V 5 bases, and 15 bases lay outside the gene matches. CDR3 sequence reads: CASSPLDRPVLNGYTF. Written as DNA, the CDR3 is TGTGCCAGCAGTCCCCTGGACAGGCCTGTCCTGAATGGCTACACCTTC.

The rearrangement joins TRBV2 to TRBJ2-1, with TRBD1 matching 7 bases. Germline V gene data show CDR1 as SNHLY and CDR2 as FYNNEI. There are 15 residues in the CDR3. V trimming: 5 bases; J trimming: 2 bases; junction bases outside the gene matches: 6. The chain's CDR3 is CASSTDRAAYNEQFF. CDR3 nucleotide sequence: TGTGCCAGCAGTACCGACAGGGCGGCCTACAATGAGCAGTTCTTC.

The V gene is TRBV5-4, the J gene TRBJ2-1; a weak D match, TRBD1 (6 bases). V dropped 4 bases and J dropped 10 bases, with 15 bases sitting between them. The CDR3 loop spans 13 amino acids. The germline gives CDR1 SGHNT, CDR2 YYREEE (reference sequence). In DNA, the CDR3 is TGTGCCAGCAGCGTTGACAGGCATAACGAGCAGTTCTTC. Its protein product is CASSVDRHNEQFF.

The CDR3 nucleotides are TGTGCCAGCAGCCGACAGGGGGCACACGAGCAGTACTTC. Translation gives CASSRQGAHEQYF. The J gene is TRBJ2-7, the V gene TRBV5-4; 10 bases are a match to TRBD1. The trim removed 4 bases at V and 5 bases at J, leaving 3 bases unmatched. The CDR3 consists of 13 residues. The germline V gene has CDR1 SGHNT and CDR2 YYREEE (reference sequence).

The chain employs TRBV6-5 and TRBJ1-4; 9 nucleotides agree with TRBD1. With 5 bases clipped from V and 4 bases from J, the junction kept 5 bases outside the gene matches. Germline V CDR1 and CDR2: MNHEY, SVGAGI. The CDR3 length is 15 residues. This chain's CDR3 is CASSTGGLGNEKLFF. Written as DNA, the CDR3 is TGTGCCAGCAGTACAGGGGGCTTGGGTAATGAAAAACTGTTTTTT.

The chain combines TRBV12-3 or TRBV12-4 with TRBJ1-6; tentatively, D is TRBD1 (6 bases). The CDR3 covers 13 residues. The V gene lost 2 bases and the J gene lost 8 bases, with 7 bases spanning the gap. In DNA form, the CDR3 reads TGTGCCAGCAGTTTAAACAGGGATTCACCCCTCCACTTT. Translating it yields CASSLNRDSPLHF.

The genes are TRBV2 and TRBJ2-3, with 10 bases lining up with TRBD2. There are 14 residues in the CDR3. Germline loops: CDR1 SNHLY, CDR2 FYNNEI. The junction had 4 bases not matched to a gene; V was cut back by 6 bases and J by 4 bases. In nucleotides, the CDR3 is TGTGCCAGCAGGCTAGCGGGAGCATCAGATACGCAGTATTTT. As protein: CASRLAGASDTQYF. Supplemented by reference TRBV2 and TRBJ2-3, the full variable domain reads EPEVTQTPSHQVTQMGQEVILRCVPISNHLYFYWYRQILGQKVEFLVSFYNNEISEKSEIFDDQFSVERPDGSNFTLKIRSTKLEDSAMYFCASRLAGASDTQYFGPGTRLTVL.

This clone has just a few counts. The chain carries TRBV19 and TRBJ2-2; D gene ambiguous. Trimming shortened V by 5 bases and J by 1 base, and 8 bases separated the two germline ends. The germline V gene has CDR1 LNHDA and CDR2 SQIVND (reference sequence). This CDR3 has 14 residues. CDR3 nucleotides: TGTGCCAGTAGTGTCCACTTGAACACCGGGGAGCTGTTTTTT. Its translation: CASSVHLNTGELFF.

V is TRBV27 and J is TRBJ1-4; TRBD1 matches 7 bases. The length of the CDR3 is 15 residues. The trim removed 5 bases at V and 7 bases at J, leaving 10 bases unmatched. Germline V gene data show CDR1 as MNHEY and CDR2 as SMNVEV (reference sequence). CDR3 DNA sequence: TGTGCCAGCAGTCACCGACAGGGTGTCGGTGAAAAACTGTTTTTT. It codes for CASSHRQGVGEKLFF.

The chain combines TRBV11-3 with TRBJ2-1, with D uncertain. Germline values: CDR1 SGHNT, CDR2 YENEEA. CDR3 length: 13 residues. Deletions cut 1 base from V and 10 bases from J, with 11 bases between. The CDR3 loop reads CASSLGPGSEQFF. CDR3 bases: TGTGCCAGCAGCTTAGGACCAGGTTCCGAGCAGTTCTTC.

The J gene is TRBJ2-1, the V gene TRBV6-5, with D unresolved. V was cut by 11 bases and J by 0 bases, with 14 bases left in between. This CDR3 has 14 amino acids. The germline V gene encodes CDR1 MNHEY and CDR2 SVGAGI. The CDR3 region has the DNA TGTGCCGGTCCGTTTGCAGACTCCTACAATGAGCAGTTCTTC. It encodes CAGPFADSYNEQFF.

CDR3 loop: CASSQQLAGGGEQFF. The CDR3 coding sequence is TGTGCCAGCAGCCAACAACTAGCGGGGGGAGGTGAGCAGTTCTTC. V is TRBV3-1 (or the pseudogene TRBV3-2) and J is TRBJ2-1; 12 bases line up with TRBD2. This CDR3 is built from 15 residues. In germline, CDR1 is LGHDT, CDR2 YNNKEL (reference sequence). V shed 2 bases and J 9 bases; nucleotides not matched to a gene: 5.

The chain combines TRBV15 with TRBJ2-1; 8 positions match TRBD1. Trimming at V came to 8 bases and at J to 6 bases, leaving 6 bases not matched to a gene. Per the germline V gene, CDR1 is LNHNV and CDR2 is YYDKDF (reference sequence). The CDR3 spans 13 residues. The CDR3 bases are TGTGCCACCCTTGAACAGGGGGGCAATGAGCAGTTCTTC. Translation gives CATLEQGGNEQFF.

CDR3 coding DNA: TGTGCCAGCAGTCGCGGGACAGGGGGCGGTCAGCCCCAGCATTTT. Translated, it gives CASSRGTGGGQPQHF. V and J are TRBV6-5 and TRBJ1-5, with 12 positions matching TRBD1. V trimming: 5 bases; J trimming: 6 bases; junction bases outside the gene matches: 5. The germline V gene encodes CDR1 MNHEY and CDR2 SVGAGI. The CDR3 has 15 residues.

CDR3 nucleotide sequence: TGTGCCAGTAGTATACTGGAAGGACTAGCGCGAAATGAGCAGTTCTTC. Its protein is CASSILEGLARNEQFF. This chain joins TRBV19 and TRBJ2-1; 9 nucleotides match TRBD2. The V gene's germline CDR1 is LNHDA and CDR2 SQIVND (reference sequence). The CDR3 loop spans 16 amino acids. With V trimmed by 2 bases and J by 7 bases, 9 bases remained unmatched.

V is TRBV9 and J is TRBJ2-3, with TRBD1 matching over 7 bases. Germline CDR1 reads SGDLS; CDR2 reads YYNGEE. J gave up 1 base and V 6 bases, and 8 bases lay outside the gene matches. The CDR3 consists of 15 residues. For the CDR3, the DNA is TGTGCCAGCACCGCCAGGGGGTACGGCACAGATACGCAGTATTTT. This codes for CASTARGYGTDTQYF.

The CDR3 nucleotides are TGTGCCAGCATCCCCGGACTGAGCTCTGGGGCCAACGTCCTGACTTTC. Residues: CASIPGLSSGANVLTF. This chain joins TRBV6-6 and TRBJ2-6; D possibly corresponds to TRBD2 (5 bases). The ends were cut back, 7 bases at V and 0 bases at J, with 13 bases in the middle. The CDR3 runs 16 residues. Germline-derived CDR1 and CDR2 are MNHNY and SVGAGI (reference sequence).

The gene calls are TRBV10-3 and TRBJ2-5; 10 nucleotides align to TRBD2. The V gene end was trimmed by 8 bases and the J gene end by 7 bases; junction bases not matched to a gene: 13. The CDR3 consists of 15 residues. Germline CDR1 and CDR2: ENHRY and SYGVKD. Written as DNA, the CDR3 is TGTGCCATCGGTGCCCTAGCGGGAGAGGAGGGGACCCAGTACTTC. Translating gives CAIGALAGEEGTQYF.

The chain couples TRBV10-1 to TRBJ2-3; 9 bases match TRBD2. The V and J ends lost 4 bases and 1 base, in that order; junction bases with no gene match: 0. The germline CDR1 and CDR2 sequences are WNHNN and SYGVQD (reference sequence). The CDR3 spans 14 residues. This CDR3 reads CASSASGGTDTQYF. Here the CDR3 DNA reads TGCGCCAGCAGTGCTAGCGGGGGCACAGATACGCAGTATTTT.

CDR3 in amino acids: CASSPAGIHNNEQFF. The CDR3 region has the DNA TGTGCCAGCAGCCCAGCGGGGATTCATAACAATGAGCAGTTCTTC. The genes are TRBV7-9 and TRBJ2-1; the match to TRBD2 covers 7 bases. The CDR3 has 15 amino acids. Germline trimming cut 5 bases from V and 5 bases from J; bases unmatched to any gene: 9. Germline CDR1 reads SEHNR; CDR2 reads FQNEAQ (reference sequence).

The chain is built from TRBV4-1 and TRBJ1-6; weak D call: TRBD1 (6 bases). The CDR3 totals 15 residues. V was shortened by 2 bases and J by 7 bases, with 12 bases between the two germline ends. CDR1 and CDR2 (germline): MGHRA, YSYEKL. The CDR3 DNA sequence: TGCGCCAGCAGCCAACACGGACAGTTGAATTCACCCCTCCACTTT. As protein: CASSQHGQLNSPLHF.

The chain recombines TRBV7-2 with TRBJ1-1; TRBD1 is a possible D gene (6 bases). Trimming stripped 2 bases from V and 1 base from J, with 11 bases between. CDR1 and CDR2 (germline): SGHTA, FQGNSA. This CDR3 has 15 amino acids. The CDR3 region has the DNA TGTGCCAGCAGCTTAATGGGGGGGCCGAACACTGAAGCTTTCTTT. It yields the protein CASSLMGGPNTEAFF.

The V gene is TRBV7-5, the J gene TRBJ2-3; the D segment call TRBD2 is taken from the table without a DNA check. TRBV7-5 is marked as a pseudogene. The CDR3 sequence is 15 residues long. The CDR3 bases are TGTGCCAGAAGCTCGGAGCGGGGGGGCACAGATACGCAGTATTTT. Protein product: CARSSERGGTDTQYF.